This section outlines one T cell receptor beta chain sequence together with its context. The data were produced by immunoSEQ multiplex PCR, yet TCRdb's version contains in-frame clones alone and is incomplete. This sample has roughly 80,000 clones, with more than 90% found just once. The CDR3 runs to 17 residues. The ends lost 1 base at V and 3 bases at J; junction bases unmatched: 7. Looked up from germline, CDR1 is SGHTA and CDR2 is FQGNSA. This sample is part of a study of blood T cell repertoires in COVID-19. Looking at the study overall: COVID-19 samples collected from the United States, Italy and Spain covered acute and convalescent phases. T cells, B-cell-depleted T cells, or PBMCs supplied cDNA or gDNA.

The sample consisted of peripheral blood. This clonotype originated in a man aged 60-69 years with acute or convalescent COVID-19. This chain connects TRBV7-2 to TRBJ2-5; the match to TRBD2 covers 11 bases. This CDR3 is CASSLEIAGGGKETQYF. In DNA, the CDR3 is TGTGCCAGCAGCTTAGAAATAGCGGGAGGGGGGAAAGAGACCCAGTACTTC.